The 17 T cell receptor beta chains below were found in one sample sequenced in a study of T cell responses to AZD1222 COVID-19 vaccine. The table came from immunoSEQ multiplex PCR; TCRdb's copy has only in-frame clones and leaves some out. The profile shows about 69,000 clones, around four fifths of them singletons. The material sequenced was peripheral blood, taken 28 days after the second AZD1222 dose. Source of these receptors: an adult who received the AZD1222 COVID-19 vaccine.

V usage is TRBV28 and J usage is TRBJ1-4; D possibly corresponds to TRBD1 (5 bases). The CDR3 loop spans 15 amino acids. Germline CDR1 is MDHEN and CDR2 is SYDVKM. Trimming stripped 6 bases from V and 5 bases from J, with 16 bases between. CDR3 sequence (DNA): TGTGCCAGCAGCCAATCGACAGCCTCCAATGAAAAACTGTTTTTT. Encoded protein: CASSQSTASNEKLFF. Filled out from reference TRBV28 and TRBJ1-4, the complete variable domain reads DVKVTQSSRYLVKRTGEKVFLECVQDMDHENMFWYRQDPGLGLRLIYFSYDVKMKEKGDIPEGYSVSREKKERFSLILESASTNQTSMYLCASSQSTASNEKLFFGSGTQLSVL.

This chain connects TRBV7-9 to TRBJ2-7, with D perhaps matching TRBD1 (6 bases). Trimming stripped 5 bases from V and 1 base from J, with 18 bases between. The CDR3 length is 16 residues. Germline V lookup: CDR1 SEHNR, CDR2 FQNEAQ (reference sequence). The DNA for the CDR3 is TGTGCCAGCAGCCGCCCCGGGACAAGGGAGTCCTACGAGCAGTACTTC. As protein: CASSRPGTRESYEQYF. The complete variable domain, with remaining parts taken from reference TRBV7-9 and TRBJ2-7, reads DTGVSQNPRHKITKRGQNVTFRCDPISEHNRLYWYRQTLGQGPEFLTYFQNEAQLEKSRLLSDRFSAERPKGSFSTLEIQRTEQGDSAMYLCASSRPGTRESYEQYFGPGTRLTVT.

The rearrangement joins TRBV27 to TRBJ2-5; D gene ambiguous. Germline V gene lookup returns CDR1 MNHEY and CDR2 SMNVEV (reference sequence). The CDR3 covers 14 residues. Between the trimmed V and J ends, which lost 2 bases and 2 bases, there was a span of 9 bases. CDR3 protein: CASSLNAPQETQYF. For the CDR3, the DNA is TGTGCCAGCAGTTTAAATGCCCCACAAGAGACCCAGTACTTC.

The gene calls are TRBV7-2 and TRBJ1-2; tentatively, D is TRBD1 (6 bases). The V end was cut by 7 bases, the J end by 4 bases, with 13 bases between. The CDR3 is made up of 13 amino acids. Looked up from germline, CDR1 is SGHTA and CDR2 is FQGNSA. CDR3 protein: CASNKLGGYGYTF. The CDR3 nucleotides read TGTGCCAGCAACAAATTAGGGGGCTATGGCTACACCTTC.

The chain is built from TRBV18 and TRBJ2-7; perhaps TRBD2 as D (7 bases). Trimming left V 4 bases short and J 4 bases short, with 17 bases between. Per germline, CDR1 KGHSH and CDR2 LQKENI. This CDR3 is 15 amino acids long. The CDR3 loop reads CASSLQGGDTYEQYF. The CDR3, as DNA: TGTGCCAGCTCACTACAGGGAGGGGATACGTACGAGCAGTACTTC.

V usage is TRBV3-1 (or the pseudogene TRBV3-2) and J usage is TRBJ2-7; D ambiguous. Germline CDR1 is LGHDT and CDR2 is YNNKEL (reference sequence). The germline V and J ends were trimmed by 5 bases and 7 bases, with 15 bases remaining between them. The CDR3 spans 13 residues. The CDR3 reads CASSTVPRAEQYF. Here the CDR3 DNA reads TGTGCCAGCAGCACCGTACCCCGAGCGGAGCAGTACTTC.

This sequence joins TRBV9 and TRBJ2-2; D is possibly TRBD1 (5 bases). The V gene lost 0 bases and the J gene lost 4 bases, with 7 bases spanning the gap. The CDR3 is 14 residues long. From germline, CDR1 is SGDLS and CDR2 YYNGEE. CDR3 protein: CASSVVGATGELFF. The CDR3 nucleotides read TGTGCCAGCAGCGTAGTTGGGGCCACCGGGGAGCTGTTTTTT.

The chain's CDR3 is CASSYSFSGYNEQFF. Written as DNA, the CDR3 is TGTGCCAGCAGTTACTCGTTTAGCGGGTACAATGAGCAGTTCTTC. The chain has TRBV6-5 and TRBJ2-1; TRBD2 matches at 7 bases. CDR1 MNHEY and CDR2 SVGAGI come from the germline V gene. With V trimmed by 0 bases and J by 4 bases, 3 bases remained unmatched. The CDR3 has 15 amino acids.

With regard to this clone: At one of its ends the junction is not consistent with the germline gene, which may arise from a read error. V usage is TRBV4-2 and J usage is TRBJ1-1, with D perhaps matching TRBD1 (5 bases). Germline V gene lookup returns CDR1 LGHNA and CDR2 YNFKEQ. The length of the CDR3 is 15 residues. CDR3 nucleotides: TGTGCCAGCAGCCCTAATATGGGGGAGAACGCTGAAGCTTTCTTT. The encoded protein is CASSPNMGENAEAFF.

This clone has a count of ten or more. CDR3 protein: CASSVWTGSNEQYF. The CDR3 DNA follows: TGTGCCAGCAGCGTCTGGACGGGGAGCAACGAGCAGTACTTC. The gene calls are TRBV5-4 and TRBJ2-7, with TRBD2 as a possible D gene (5 bases). The V end was cut by 4 bases, the J end by 5 bases, with 16 bases between. The CDR3 has 14 residues. CDR1 is SGHNT and CDR2 is YYREEE in the germline V gene (reference sequence).

J is TRBJ1-1 and V is TRBV29-1, with D hard to call. The CDR3 is made up of 11 amino acids. Per the germline V gene, CDR1 is SQVTM and CDR2 is ANQGSEA. The V and J ends lost 4 bases and 6 bases respectively, with 9 bases between them. CDR3 in amino acids: CSVVANPEAFF. Written as DNA, the CDR3 is TGCAGCGTTGTTGCGAATCCTGAAGCTTTCTTT.

In its sample, this clone is medium-sized. The chain joins TRBV18 to TRBJ2-7; 9 nucleotides match TRBD2. Germline trimming cut 3 bases from V and 0 bases from J; bases unmatched to any gene: 0. CDR1 and CDR2 from the germline V gene are KGHSH and LQKENI. The CDR3 is 14 residues long. The CDR3 nucleotides read TGTGCCAGCTCACCTAGCGGGAGCTCCTACGAGCAGTACTTC. Its translation is CASSPSGSSYEQYF.

The chain employs TRBV7-6 and TRBJ2-3, with D possibly being TRBD1 or TRBD2 (6 bases each). V was trimmed by 2 bases and J by 5 bases, leaving 17 bases between them. The CDR3 extends over 16 amino acids. CDR1 and CDR2 from the germline V gene are SGHVS and FNYEAQ. Here the CDR3 DNA reads TGTGCCAGCAGCTTACAGGGGTCTAGCGTTCTAGATACGCAGTATTTT. As protein: CASSLQGSSVLDTQYF.

The chain couples TRBV10-1 to TRBJ2-5; D is possibly TRBD1 or TRBD2 (5 bases each). The CDR3 has 12 amino acids. Trimming stripped 2 bases from V and 4 bases from J, with 5 bases between. Germline CDR1 WNHNN, CDR2 SYGVQD (reference sequence). CDR3 residues: CASSEGGETQYF. CDR3 bases: TGCGCCAGCAGTGAGGGGGGAGAGACCCAGTACTTC.

In this sample, this clone turned up a few times. The chain recombines TRBV2 with TRBJ2-7; TRBD2 aligns across 12 bases. There are 16 residues in the CDR3. Germline values: CDR1 SNHLY, CDR2 FYNNEI. The junction had 7 bases not matched to a gene; V was cut back by 5 bases and J by 2 bases. CDR3 in DNA: TGTGCCAGCAGTCGACGGACTAGCGGGATTACCTACGAGCAGTACTTC. Amino acid sequence: CASSRRTSGITYEQYF.

The chain is built from TRBV19 and TRBJ2-1; D is ambiguous. This CDR3 is 13 amino acids long. With 3 bases removed from V and 4 bases from J, the gap between germline ends came to 7 bases. Per the germline V gene, CDR1 is LNHDA and CDR2 is SQIVND (reference sequence). CDR3 residues: CASSMGKYNEQFF. CDR3 in DNA: TGTGCCAGTAGTATGGGAAAATACAATGAGCAGTTCTTC.

The chain couples TRBV2 to TRBJ2-1; 12 bases agree with TRBD2. Losses at the gene ends were 5 bases for V and 9 bases for J; bases not matched to a gene: 8. CDR3 length: 15 amino acids. Germline CDR1 SNHLY, CDR2 FYNNEI. The CDR3 sequence: CASSPLAGGQGEQFF. The CDR3 DNA follows: TGTGCCAGCAGTCCCCTAGCGGGGGGGCAGGGTGAGCAGTTCTTC.